These 11 T cell receptor beta chains were all obtained from the same sample, sequenced in a study of OX40 agonist ivuxolimab in advanced cancers. Generated by immunoSEQ multiplex PCR, the TCRdb table keeps only in-frame clones and is missing some. The sample contains tens of thousands of clones, roughly 89% of which appear only once. Sequences were derived from CD4+ or CD8+ T cells sorted from blood, sampled in a trial of the OX40 agonist ivuxolimab. These receptors were collected from an adult with an advanced solid tumor such as melanoma, head and neck, liver or kidney cancer.

The chain recombines TRBV4-1 with TRBJ2-3, with D perhaps TRBD2 (5 bases). This CDR3 has 15 residues. CDR1 and CDR2 from the germline V gene are MGHRA and YSYEKL. The ends were cut back, 3 bases at V and 4 bases at J, with 14 bases in the middle. The CDR3, as DNA: TGCGCCAGCAGCCAGCCTAGCATGGTCCCAGATACGCAGTATTTT. As protein: CASSQPSMVPDTQYF.

This chain joins TRBV11-2 and TRBJ2-7, with no clear D. CDR3 length: 13 residues. Looked up from germline, CDR1 is SGHAT and CDR2 is FQNNGV. V was trimmed by 1 base and J by 1 base, leaving 5 bases between them. The CDR3 region has the DNA TGTGCCAGCAGCTTAGGTCATTCCTACGAGCAGTACTTC. This encodes CASSLGHSYEQYF.

The rearrangement uses TRBV28 and TRBJ2-5; D is unresolved. The V end lost 3 bases, the J end lost 5 bases, and 4 bases lay between the germline ends. Germline loops: CDR1 MDHEN, CDR2 SYDVKM. The CDR3 spans 11 residues. CDR3: CASSFRETQYF. DNA of the CDR3: TGTGCCAGCAGTTTCAGGGAGACCCAGTACTTC.

The V and J genes are TRBV5-5 and TRBJ2-7; D is ambiguous. The CDR3 is made up of 15 amino acids. Germline V gene lookup returns CDR1 SGHKS and CDR2 YYEKEE (reference sequence). The V and J ends lost 0 bases and 2 bases respectively, with 12 bases between them. CDR3: CASSLEAGVTYEQYF. CDR3 in DNA: TGTGCCAGCAGCTTGGAGGCAGGAGTAACCTACGAGCAGTACTTC.

The gene calls are TRBV5-6 and TRBJ2-4; 7 bases fit TRBD2. Germline V gene sequence: CDR1 SGHDT, CDR2 YYEEEE. The V segment lost 4 bases and the J segment 7 bases; nucleotides outside the gene matches: 11. This CDR3 spans 15 amino acids. In nucleotides, the CDR3 is TGTGCCAGCAGCCTAGCTCCTGCGGGGGAGAACATTCAGTACTTC. Translation: CASSLAPAGENIQYF.

This chain uses TRBV11-2 with TRBJ2-5; D is uncertain. Germline CDR1 SGHAT, CDR2 FQNNGV. The CDR3 is 14 amino acids. V shed 1 base and J shed 2 bases, with 8 bases lying between them. Written as DNA, the CDR3 is TGTGCCAGCAGCTTAGGATGGCAGCAAGAGACCCAGTACTTC. Protein product: CASSLGWQQETQYF. Drawing the rest from reference TRBV11-2 and TRBJ2-5, the complete variable domain is EAGVAQSPRYKIIEKRQSVAFWCNPISGHATLYWYQQILGQGPKLLIQFQNNGVVDDSQLPKDRFSAERLKGVDSTLKIQPAKLEDSAVYLCASSLGWQQETQYFGPGTRLLVL.

The chain employs TRBV7-9 and TRBJ2-7; D remains unclear. This CDR3 contains 15 residues. From germline, CDR1 is SEHNR and CDR2 FQNEAQ (reference sequence). V gave up 2 bases and J gave up 5 bases, with 16 bases separating them. Here the CDR3 reads CASSLLSTPRDEQYF. Written as DNA, the CDR3 is TGTGCCAGCAGCTTACTATCCACCCCTCGGGACGAGCAGTACTTC.

The V gene is TRBV5-8, the J gene TRBJ2-7, with D hard to call. CDR1 is SGHTS and CDR2 is YDEGEE in the germline V gene. Trimming pared 3 bases from V and 0 bases from J, leaving 13 bases between. The CDR3 covers 15 residues. This CDR3 reads CASSYPGQSSYEQYF. In DNA form, the CDR3 reads TGTGCCAGCAGCTACCCCGGGCAAAGCTCCTACGAGCAGTACTTC.

This sequence joins TRBV6-1 and TRBJ1-5; possibly TRBD1 for D (5 bases). The CDR3 extends over 17 amino acids. Germline V gives CDR1 MNHNS, CDR2 SASEGT. Trimming stripped 2 bases from V and 6 bases from J, with 20 bases between. The CDR3 DNA sequence: TGTGCCAGCAGTGAATATGACAGTAAGGGATGGGGTCAGCCCCAGCATTTT. It is translated as CASSEYDSKGWGQPQHF.

The rearrangement links TRBV5-8 to TRBJ1-3; 10 bases line up with TRBD1. Germline V CDR1 and CDR2: SGHTS, YDEGEE. The CDR3 has 17 residues. Germline trimming cut 2 bases from V and 8 bases from J; bases unmatched to any gene: 13. For the CDR3, the DNA is TGTGCCAGCAGCTTAACGCCTAGGGACAGGGGAAGGCACACCATATATTTT. Translated, it gives CASSLTPRDRGRHTIYF.

The CDR3: CASSLDYPPGGAFF. Here the CDR3 DNA reads TGCGCCAGCAGCTTGGATTATCCACCCGGGGGAGCTTTCTTT. The gene calls are TRBV5-1 and TRBJ1-1, with D maybe TRBD1 (5 bases). V shed 0 bases and J shed 10 bases, with 16 bases lying between them. Germline CDR1 reads SGHRS; CDR2 reads YFSETQ. The CDR3 runs 14 residues.